This TCR beta chain originates from a study of blood T cell repertoires in COVID-19. Study-level information: Acute and convalescent COVID-19 specimens originated in the United States, Italy and Spain. Sources were T cells, B-cell-depleted T cells, or PBMCs; the material itself was cDNA or gDNA.

Original methodology: It was from reference gene primer amplification that nucleated cell counts were estimated. TCRdb's copy holds only in-frame clones and misses some; the assay was immunoSEQ multiplex PCR. Clonal size and the V and J genes are those of that table, whereas D and trimming came from the DNA. The table shows 250,000 to 300,000 clones, with approximately 90% occurring only once. Sequenced material: peripheral blood. This receptor was obtained from a woman in her fifties or sixties who had recovered from COVID-19.

The CDR3: CASRVISGSGEEQYF. The CDR3 region has the DNA TGTGCCAGCAGAGTTATTAGCGGGAGCGGGGAAGAGCAGTACTTC. The chain links TRBV6-5 to TRBJ2-7, with 9 bases that match TRBD2. The germline CDR1 and CDR2 sequences are MNHEY and SVGAGI. This CDR3 spans 15 amino acids. The J segment lost 7 bases and the V segment lost 6 bases, leaving 13 bases of the junction unmatched.